This T cell receptor (beta chain) comes out of a study of shared clonotypes between healthy human individuals (dated by TCRdb to the early 2020s). With regard to the full study: A few men and a couple of women, aged 18 to 49 years, made up the cohort. For each donor, CD4 naive and CD4 memory were each run on three plates, CD8 naive on two plates, and CD8 memory on one plate. The study deeply sequenced blood TCR repertoires of about 5 healthy adults to estimate repertoire size and the extent of clonotype sharing between individuals. To increase sequencing depth and limit assay-specific biases, TCR repertoire library preparation and sequencing were carried out by different laboratories using diverse techniques. Each donor's leukapheresis produced roughly between roughly 0.85 and 10 billion PBMCs. What the work shows at the level of the full study, not this receptor alone: Because the study included only a small number of donors, the genetic and exposure-history diversity represented was limited. Sampling was restricted to blood, and TCR repertoires in tissues likely differ from the TCR repertoires found in blood. Clonotypes shared by all four sorted-subset donors showed higher generation probabilities than non-shared clonotypes. Larger estimated clonotype richness was generally found for naive subsets than for memory subsets. Based on pairwise subsampling, the degree of clonotype sharing among donors was expected to be affected by sequencing depth. Rarefaction of sorted-subset datasets indicated incomplete sequencing despite the large sequencing depth. Sharing across a few donors was observed for around 4.8% of naive CD4, 3% to 3.5% of naive CD8, 2% to 2.5% of memory CD4, and around 0.4% of memory CD8 clonotypes.

Points on this clone: Its antigen is currently not known. No qualities accompany the bases; no much larger clone lies one base away.

Healthy HIV-negative adults with no recently reported acute infections or vaccinations were included as donors. All donors were Caucasian adults living in Nashville, Tennessee, USA. CD4+ T cells were enriched through magnetic negative selection, after which naive cells were positively selected on CD45RA and the remaining negative fraction served as the memory subset. After blood collection by leukapheresis, PBMCs were isolated using Ficoll-Histopaque density gradient centrifugation and then cryopreserved in the vapor phase of liquid nitrogen. Analytical flow cytometry was used to check the purity and quantity of each magnetically sorted T cell population. Genomic DNA was isolated from every sorted fraction and measured by UV absorbance on a Nanodrop 2000c. The CDR3, cysteine through phenylalanine, is 13 amino acids long. Of all the DNA, just the CDR3 is kept, 39 bases in frame from base 1. Based on the germline V gene (reference sequence), the CDR1 and CDR2 sequences are MNHEY and SMNVEV. For this chain, trimming is 5 bases at the V end and 7 bases at the J end, and the number of junction bases without a gene match is 6.

Using the deep immunoSEQ assay, multiplex PCR amplified TCR CDR3 regions from genomic DNA. Genomic DNA extracted from each cell subset was distributed evenly over all wells of several immunoSEQ 96-well plates, and each plate served as one replicate. For sorted subsets, 150 to 200 ng genomic DNA, equal to 30,000 or so T cell genomes, was loaded into each replicate PCR. The purified libraries were quantified using a Qubit 3.0 fluorometer, sized with a Bioanalyzer 2100, and then quantified again using the KAPA Library Quantification kit. A separate single-read 150-cycle Illumina NextSeq 550 flow cell was used to sequence each immunoSEQ 96-well plate. The paper's data handling went like this. Because only junctional sequences without quality scores were contained in the immunoSEQ output, filtering matching that applied to full-length reads could not be performed. Sequences were annotated with PyIR, a Python wrapper for IgBLAST v1.9, and V/J genes and CDR3 were assigned using IMGT germline references. Reads were removed for weak V/J assignments (E-value above 1e-6), missing CDR3, stop codons, out-of-frame junctions, or ambiguous translated residues. V3J clonotypes were defined as sequences sharing the same inferred V gene, J gene, and CDR3 amino acid sequence. To compute the percentage overlap between repertoires, the number of shared unique clonotypes was divided by the size of the smaller repertoire. RTK rarefaction, the Chao1 estimator, and Recon v2.1 estimates of unobserved clonotypes were used to assess repertoire richness. Generation probabilities for all TCRbeta clonotypes obtained by the gDNA method from a handful of donors were computed using OLGA. Drawn from immuneACCESS, this table holds only the in-frame rearrangements with V and J called that TCRdb kept. Clones are partly lost; checked studies trace under half to an unresolved V gene and leave the rest unexplained. Clone size and V and J calls were adopted from that table, with D and trimming inferred from the DNA. Within this sample are about 530,000 clones, with 90% to 96% of them counted one time only. 0.055% to 0.075% of the sample lies in the top ten.

The V and J genes are TRBV27 and TRBJ2-7; the junction holds 9 bases that match TRBD2. The TCR comes from a woman aged 30 to 39 in good health. The sample comprised naive CD4+ T cells sorted from blood. This specimen's cell subset or site label, per the study, means: CD45RA+ positively selected. The CDR3: CASSQGLAGEQYF. The sequenced DNA is TGTGCCAGCAGTCAGGGACTAGCAGGGGAGCAGTACTTC.